The 9 T cell receptor beta chains below come from one sample, sequenced in a study of T cell repertoires in cytomegalovirus infection. A single record per CDR3 protein comes from TCRdb applying MiXCR to the reads. The top ten clones hold around 8.7% of a sample with 200,000 to 300,000 distinct CDR3 sequences, roughly 13% of them seen once. Input material: PBMCs. These receptors all stem from a human donor in good health (CMV status not recorded). Some clones in this sample may be carry-over from other donors' samples.

The V call is TRBV12-3 or TRBV12-4, the J call TRBJ1-2; D call uncertain. V was clipped by 3 bases and J by 4 bases, with 6 bases between them. There are 12 residues in the CDR3. The DNA for the CDR3 is TGTGCCAGCAGTTTCGGCAGCTATGGCTACACCTTC. Translating it yields CASSFGSYGYTF.

The V and J genes are TRBV20-1 and TRBJ1-4, with D hard to call. CDR3 size: 14 residues. Germline V lookup: CDR1 DFQATT, CDR2 SNEGSKA (reference sequence). V lost 5 bases and J lost 4, with 14 bases in between. The CDR3: CSAPVAGLNEKLFF. The CDR3 nucleotides are TGCAGTGCTCCGGTGGCAGGACTTAATGAAAAACTGTTTTTT.

This clonotype appeared many times. The rearrangement links TRBV7-2 to TRBJ2-7, with D maybe TRBD2 (6 bases). Germline V CDR1 and CDR2: SGHTA, FQGNSA. CDR3 length: 14 amino acids. V was shortened by 5 bases and J by 6 bases, with 17 bases between the two germline ends. Written as DNA, the CDR3 is TGTGCCAGCAGCATGGGAGGCTCAGGAATCGAGCAGTACTTC. It encodes CASSMGGSGIEQYF.

The sample holds many counts of this clonotype. The genes are TRBV7-9 and TRBJ1-5; the D is unclear. Germline V lookup: CDR1 SEHNR, CDR2 FQNEAQ (reference sequence). Trimming left V 1 base short and J 2 bases short, with 9 bases between. The CDR3 consists of 15 residues. The CDR3 protein is CASSLGGVGNQPQHF. In DNA, the CDR3 is TGTGCCAGCAGCTTAGGGGGTGTCGGCAATCAGCCCCAGCATTTT.

This clonotype was counted many times. The rearrangement uses TRBV4-3 and TRBJ1-5; the D gene is possibly TRBD1 (6 bases). Germline V gene sequence: CDR1 LGHNA, CDR2 YSLEER. This CDR3 is 16 amino acids long. Between the trimmed V and J ends, which lost 0 bases and 2 bases, there was a span of 11 bases. In DNA form, the CDR3 reads TGCGCCAGCAGCCAAGATGGGGGCAGCGGCAATCAGCCCCAGCATTTT. It is translated as CASSQDGGSGNQPQHF.

With respect to this clonotype: A much larger clone differs by one base, so this may be a read error. This CDR3 fails to terminate in the conserved phenylalanine or tryptophan, so it likely reflects a read error. The genes are TRBV7-2 and TRBJ2-1; D is ambiguous. Germline loops: CDR1 SGHTA, CDR2 FQGNSA. The germline V and J ends were trimmed by 5 bases and 5 bases, with 7 bases remaining between them. CDR3 length: 12 residues. The CDR3 nucleotides read TGTGCCAGCAGCAACAGTAACAATGAGCAGTTCCTC. This gives the protein CASSNSNNEQFL.

Ten or more counts support this clonotype. The rearrangement uses TRBV5-5 and TRBJ2-7; D is possibly TRBD1 or TRBD2 (6 bases each). The V end lost 7 bases, the J end lost 2 bases, and 16 bases lay between the germline ends. This CDR3 spans 14 amino acids. The germline V gene encodes CDR1 SGHKS and CDR2 YYEKEE (reference sequence). Here the CDR3 reads CASLRQEGPYEQYF. The CDR3 bases are TGTGCCAGCTTAAGACAGGAGGGTCCCTACGAGCAGTACTTC.

This clonotype was seen only a few times. The chain links TRBV28 to TRBJ1-1; D remains unclear. V shed 4 bases and J shed 6 bases, with 9 bases lying between them. This CDR3 has 12 amino acids. CDR1 is MDHEN and CDR2 is SYDVKM in the germline V gene. Here the CDR3 reads CASSSYRAEAFF. CDR3 coding DNA: TGTGCCAGCAGTTCCTACAGAGCTGAAGCTTTCTTT.

This rearrangement joins TRBV5-1 to TRBJ2-1; 15 nucleotides agree with TRBD2. V lost 2 bases to trimming and J lost 6 bases; unmatched junction nucleotides: 9. Germline V gene data show CDR1 as SGHRS and CDR2 as YFSETQ. The CDR3 contains 18 residues. The CDR3: CASSFGLAGGPAVNEQFF. Here the CDR3 DNA reads TGCGCCAGCAGCTTCGGACTAGCGGGGGGGCCAGCGGTCAATGAGCAGTTCTTC.